This T cell receptor (beta chain) was observed in a study of breast tumors, draining lymph nodes, adjacent tissues. TCRdb ran MiXCR on the multiplex PCR reads and lists one entry per CDR3 protein. The repertoire holds approximately 60,000 distinct CDR3 sequences, 45% to 65% seen once, with roughly 18% in the top ten. Overall study results and limits: That most tumor T cells come from lymph nodes remained unproven. Tumor repertoires ranked between lymph nodes and nontumor tissue in diversity, with V and J gene preferences.

There are 13 residues in the CDR3. The germline CDR1 and CDR2 sequences are SNHLY and FYNNEI. V was trimmed by 6 bases and J by 8 bases, leaving 14 bases between them. This clonotype is labeled medium-sized. Antigen specificity is unknown. The chain joins TRBV2 to TRBJ2-1, with D perhaps matching TRBD1 (7 bases). Sequenced input: breast tumor tissue. The receptor's source is a female donor with breast cancer. Some clones in this sample may be carry-over from other donors' samples. CDR3 nucleotide sequence: TGTGCCAGCAGGCGGGACAGAGGCGATGAGCAGTTCTTC. This encodes CASRRDRGDEQFF.